These T cell receptor beta chains were read from a single sample in a study of blood T cell repertoires in COVID-19. TCRdb keeps only in-frame clones here, not all; method: immunoSEQ multiplex PCR. The sample consists of 150,000 to 200,000 clones, roughly 80% of them appearing once. Sample: PBMCs or T cells enriched from blood (not recorded which). Every receptor here comes from a man aged 55 to 69 who had been exposed to COVID-19. Both conserved end residues are part of each CDR3. D genes are given only for firm matches. The size of a clone is reported for some rows only, either as once, few or many, or as a class for expanded clones.

j_gene,d_gene,v_gene,abundance,CDR3nt,CDR3aa
TRBJ1-6,.,TRBV29-1,.,TGCAGCGTTGCGGTCGGGGGGAATTCACCCCTCCACTTT,CSVAVGGNSPLHF
TRBJ2-1,TRBD1,TRBV27,once,TGTGCCAGCAGTCCGCTCACAGGGGGCCCTTACAATGAGCAGTTCTTC,CASSPLTGGPYNEQFF
TRBJ2-3,.,TRBV5-1,.,TGCGCCAGCAGCCCCTGGAGGGGGGGTGTTACAGATACGCAGTATTTT,CASSPWRGGVTDTQYF
TRBJ2-7,TRBD1,TRBV27,.,TGTGCCAGCAGTCCGACAGGGAGCCACGAGCAGTACTTC,CASSPTGSHEQYF
TRBJ2-7,.,TRBV11-3,.,TGTGCCAGCAGCTTAGATCCGGTATCCCACGAGCAGTACTTC,CASSLDPVSHEQYF
TRBJ1-1,.,TRBV5-4,.,TGTGCCAGCAGCGCCTCACAGGGGAACACTGAAGCTTTCTTT,CASSASQGNTEAFF
TRBJ1-2,.,TRBV28,many,TGTGCCAGCAACAAAGGGGCATCTAACTATGGCTACACCTTC,CASNKGASNYGYTF
TRBJ1-2,.,TRBV28,.,TGTGCCAGCAGACGACAGATGGGCTATGGCTACACCTTC,CASRRQMGYGYTF
TRBJ2-1,TRBD1,TRBV27,.,TGTGCCAGCAGTTCGTTCGGGACAGGGGCTAGCGGAGCCAGAAATGAGCAGTTCTTC,CASSSFGTGASGARNEQFF
TRBJ2-3,.,TRBV2,.,TGTACCAGCAGTGGCGATAGTTCTAGCACAGATACGCAGTATTTT,CTSSGDSSSTDTQYF
TRBJ1-5,.,TRBV28,.,TGTGCCAGCAGGATGGGGGCAGTAAACCAGCCCCAGCATTTT,CASRMGAVNQPQHF
TRBJ1-6,TRBD1,TRBV19,.,TGTGCCAGTACACAGGACAGGGGTAATTCACCCCTCCACTTT,CASTQDRGNSPLHF
TRBJ2-3,TRBD2,TRBV4-1,.,TGCGCCAGCAGCCAAGAAGTTAGCGGGAGTGTGGATACGCAGTATTTT,CASSQEVSGSVDTQYF
TRBJ2-7,.,TRBV29-1,large,TGCAGCGTTGAGTCCCCGGGAGAGCAGTACTTC,CSVESPGEQYF
TRBJ2-7,.,TRBV16,.,TGTGCCAGCAGCCAATTAGGAGGACTCTCCTACGAGCAGTACTTC,CASSQLGGLSYEQYF
TRBJ2-1,.,TRBV7-2,.,TGTGCCAGCAGCTTCGGGCTGGGGCGGTTCTTC,CASSFGLGRFF